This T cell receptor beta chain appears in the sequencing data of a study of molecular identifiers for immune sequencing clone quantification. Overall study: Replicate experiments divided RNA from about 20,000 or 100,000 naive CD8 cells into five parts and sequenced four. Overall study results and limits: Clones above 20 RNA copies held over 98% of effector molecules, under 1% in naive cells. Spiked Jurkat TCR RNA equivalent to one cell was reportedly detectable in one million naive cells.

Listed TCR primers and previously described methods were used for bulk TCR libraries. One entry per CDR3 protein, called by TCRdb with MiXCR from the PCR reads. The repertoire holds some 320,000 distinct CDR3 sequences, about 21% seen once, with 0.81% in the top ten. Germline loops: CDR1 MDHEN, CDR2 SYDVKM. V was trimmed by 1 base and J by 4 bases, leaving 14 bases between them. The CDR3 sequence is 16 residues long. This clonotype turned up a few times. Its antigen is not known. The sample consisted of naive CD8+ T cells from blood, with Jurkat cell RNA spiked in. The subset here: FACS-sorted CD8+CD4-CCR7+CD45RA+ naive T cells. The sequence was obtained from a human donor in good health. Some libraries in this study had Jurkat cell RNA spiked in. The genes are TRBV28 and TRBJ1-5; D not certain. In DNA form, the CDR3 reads TGTGCCAGCAGTTTATTTGGGGTCAAAATTAATCAGCCCCAGCATTTT. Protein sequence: CASSLFGVKINQPQHF.